This entry lists 19 T cell receptor beta chains sequenced from one sample in a study of long-term antiretroviral therapy in people with HIV. Sequencing used immunoSEQ v3.0 at survey level. Assay: immunoSEQ multiplex PCR; the TCRdb copy retains only in-frame clones and omits some. The repertoire holds about 42,000 clones, with roughly 86% as singletons. Specimen: unsorted PBMCs, collected 0.1 years before starting antiretroviral therapy. The receptor set was obtained from a woman in her fifties or sixties with HIV.

The rearrangement joins TRBV9 to TRBJ2-3; no clear D gene. This CDR3 is 15 amino acids long. The germline CDR1 and CDR2 sequences are SGDLS and YYNGEE. V was shortened by 2 bases and J by 2 bases, with 12 bases between the two germline ends. The CDR3 sequence is CASSVRQRYTDTQYF. Here the CDR3 DNA reads TGTGCCAGCAGCGTCCGCCAGAGGTACACAGATACGCAGTATTTT.

V gene TRBV6-1 combines with J gene TRBJ1-5; perhaps TRBD1 as D (6 bases). Germline V gene lookup returns CDR1 MNHNS and CDR2 SASEGT. Trimming took off 3 bases at V and 0 bases at J, with 24 bases between the two ends. The CDR3 totals 20 residues. The CDR3 nucleotides are TGTGCCAGCAGTGACCGACCACAGGGTTCGGGGTTATATAGCAATCAGCCCCAGCATTTT. Protein: CASSDRPQGSGLYSNQPQHF.

The chain couples TRBV5-1 to TRBJ1-4, with TRBD1 matching over 9 bases. Germline V CDR1 and CDR2: SGHRS, YFSETQ. The CDR3 length is 16 residues. The junction had 17 bases not matched to a gene; V was cut back by 4 bases and J by 13 bases. The CDR3: CASSPDVPGQGGGLFF. DNA of the CDR3: TGCGCCAGCAGCCCCGACGTCCCGGGACAGGGCGGGGGACTGTTTTTT.

The chain links TRBV4-1 to TRBJ2-3; 8 nucleotides agree with TRBD2. The CDR3 spans 15 residues. CDR1 is MGHRA, CDR2 YSYEKL, per germline. Losses at the gene ends were 4 bases for V and 5 bases for J; bases not matched to a gene: 8. The CDR3 protein is CASSRDGGGRDTQYF. The DNA of the CDR3 is TGCGCCAGCAGCCGCGACGGGGGGGGACGAGATACGCAGTATTTT.

This clone was picked up a small number of times. The DNA is omitted, as the CDR3 cannot be located on it reliably, and the CDR3 follows TCRdb's listing. This chain connects TRBV21-1 to TRBJ1-3. TRBV21-1 is designated a pseudogene. The CDR3 comprises 16 residues, both ends counted. CDR3 sequence: CASSPTFWGSGNTIYF.

This clone has a handful of counts. The chain uses TRBV18 and TRBJ1-2; no clear D gene. The germline V gene has CDR1 KGHSH and CDR2 LQKENI. The CDR3 covers 11 residues. Trimming took off 2 bases at V and 8 bases at J, with 6 bases between the two ends. CDR3 in amino acids: CASSPKTGYTF. CDR3 in DNA: TGTGCCAGCTCACCAAAAACGGGCTACACCTTC. Full variable domain (missing parts from reference TRBV18 and TRBJ1-2): NAGVMQNPRHLVRRRGQEARLRCSPMKGHSHVYWYRQLPEEGLKFMVYLQKENIIDESGMPKERFSAEFPKEGPSILRIQQVVRGDSAAYFCASSPKTGYTFGSGTRLTVV.

With respect to this clone: In the same sample, other DNA sequences code for this CDR3. The chain has TRBV7-9 and TRBJ2-7; no reliable D call. This CDR3 spans 11 amino acids. Germline V gene data show CDR1 as SEHNR and CDR2 as FQNEAQ (reference sequence). Trimming cost V 5 bases and J 4 bases, with 6 bases left between them. The CDR3, as DNA: TGTGCCAGCAGCCCTGGGTACGAGCAGTACTTC. As protein: CASSPGYEQYF.

This rearrangement joins TRBV5-4 to TRBJ1-2; D is possibly TRBD1 (5 bases). The germline CDR1 and CDR2 sequences are SGHNT and YYREEE (reference sequence). The CDR3 spans 12 residues. V lost 6 bases and J lost 5, with 11 bases in between. The CDR3 region is CASTVGGYGYTF. As DNA, the CDR3 is TGTGCCAGCACGGTCGGGGGGTATGGCTACACCTTC.

V usage is TRBV7-3 and J usage is TRBJ2-3; TRBD2 agrees at 9 bases. Germline V lookup: CDR1 SGHTA, CDR2 FQGTGA. V trimming: 5 bases; J trimming: 2 bases; junction bases outside the gene matches: 2. The CDR3 has 14 residues. CDR3 DNA sequence: TGTGCCAGCAGCCAGCGGGGGGCCACAGATACGCAGTATTTT. Protein product: CASSQRGATDTQYF.

This sequence joins TRBV13 and TRBJ1-4; 8 positions match TRBD1. The CDR3 has 14 amino acids. Germline V CDR1 and CDR2: PRHDT, FYEKMQ (reference sequence). The trim removed 5 bases at V and 5 bases at J, leaving 4 bases unmatched. The CDR3 protein is CASSVWTGNEKLFF. CDR3 bases: TGTGCCAGCAGCGTTTGGACAGGGAATGAAAAACTGTTTTTT.

This chain connects TRBV27 to TRBJ2-7; possibly TRBD1 for D (7 bases). V lost 2 bases and J lost 6, with 23 bases in between. This CDR3 is built from 17 residues. CDR1 is MNHEY, CDR2 SMNVEV, per germline (reference sequence). The CDR3 DNA reads as TGTGCCAGCAGTTTAGTTGCAGGGGGGAATTCTCGTGGCGAGCAGTACTTC. Translating gives CASSLVAGGNSRGEQYF.

The CDR3 sequence: CASGLVYTSGAYEQYF. The CDR3 DNA follows: TGTGCTAGTGGTTTGGTTTACACTAGCGGCGCCTACGAGCAGTACTTC. The rearrangement joins TRBV12-5 to TRBJ2-7; 8 bases align to TRBD2. Germline-derived CDR1 and CDR2 are LGHNT and FRNRAP. The CDR3 extends over 16 amino acids. The V and J ends lost 0 bases and 2 bases, in that order; junction bases with no gene match: 6.

The gene calls are TRBV15 and TRBJ1-6; unclear D gene. V dropped 4 bases and J dropped 0 bases, with 19 bases sitting between them. In germline, CDR1 is LNHNV, CDR2 YYDKDF (reference sequence). The CDR3 consists of 19 residues. Written as DNA, the CDR3 is TGTGCCACCAGCACCAAAGGGCCAGTTGTGGGCTCCTATAATTCACCCCTCCACTTT. Translation: CATSTKGPVVGSYNSPLHF.

The chain links TRBV27 to TRBJ2-4; perhaps D is TRBD1 or TRBD2 (5 bases each). The CDR3 loop spans 14 amino acids. Trimming stripped 8 bases from V and 1 base from J, with 12 bases between. CDR1 MNHEY and CDR2 SMNVEV come from the germline V gene (reference sequence). The DNA of the CDR3 is TGTGCCAGCCGCCCCGGGGCGGCCAAAAACATTCAGTACTTC. This codes for CASRPGAAKNIQYF.

This clone appeared a single time. The chain couples TRBV5-1 to TRBJ2-7; TRBD1 might be the D (5 bases). V gave up 0 bases and J gave up 2 bases, with 9 bases separating them. The CDR3 sequence is 14 residues long. Germline loops: CDR1 SGHRS, CDR2 YFSETQ. The CDR3 spells CASSLVAGPYEQYF. The CDR3 DNA is TGCGCCAGCAGCTTGGTAGCAGGGCCCTACGAGCAGTACTTC.

This clone was counted a few times. V usage is TRBV9 and J usage is TRBJ2-4; 8 bases align to TRBD2. The CDR3 spans 17 residues. With V trimmed by 0 bases and J by 2 bases, 7 bases remained unmatched. Germline loops: CDR1 SGDLS, CDR2 YYNGEE. The CDR3 here is CASSVDGGAPTKNIQYF. In DNA form, the CDR3 reads TGTGCCAGCAGCGTAGACGGGGGGGCGCCCACCAAAAACATTCAGTACTTC.

The CDR3 DNA is TGTGCCTGGAGCCCCAGGGGCGGCCAGAACACTGAAGCTTTCTTT. Its translation is CAWSPRGGQNTEAFF. J is TRBJ1-1 and V is TRBV30; a possible D gene is TRBD1 (6 bases). Germline lookup yields CDR1 GTSNPN and CDR2 SVGIG (reference sequence). The CDR3 length is 15 residues. V was clipped by 3 bases and J by 1 base, with 15 bases between them.

This rearrangement joins TRBV6-5 to TRBJ2-7; tentative D call: TRBD2 (7 bases). Germline assignment: CDR1 MNHEY and CDR2 SVGAGI. V dropped 7 bases and J dropped 7 bases, with 17 bases sitting between them. The CDR3 is 13 residues long. The chain's CDR3 is CASNQAGAWEQYF. CDR3 bases: TGTGCCAGCAACCAGGCGGGGGCTTGGGAGCAGTACTTC.

In this sample, this clone turned up a few times. The chain combines TRBV30 with TRBJ1-5, with no clear D. Trimming pared 0 bases from V and 5 bases from J, leaving 17 bases between. The CDR3 is 16 amino acids. Germline-derived CDR1 and CDR2 are GTSNPN and SVGIG (reference sequence). CDR3 nucleotides: TGTGCCTGGAGTGTACCCGCGTCAGTTAGTGATCAGCCCCAGCATTTT. As protein: CAWSVPASVSDQPQHF.